Below, one T cell receptor beta chain is given with its context. V gave up 9 bases and J gave up 4 bases; unmatched junction bases: 6. The CDR3 is 13 amino acids. The germline V gene has CDR1 LNHDA and CDR2 SQIVND (reference sequence). Treatment defined: oral pan-JAK inhibitor, 5-10 mg twice daily. Patients with alopecia areata provided lesional scalp punch biopsies as well as peripheral blood. Reverse transcribed after extraction, RNA yielded cDNA as the sequencing template. Profiled with immunoSEQ multiplex PCR; TCRdb holds only in-frame clones, not every one. The sample yields around 100,000 clones, around 50% seen once. The sample belongs to a study of CD8+ T cells in alopecia areata. At the level of the study: Tofacitinib therapy lasting 6 to 18 months was followed by 6 months off drug.

V usage is TRBV19 and J usage is TRBJ2-1; 7 positions agree with TRBD2. The sample in question was CD8+ T cells sorted from blood, obtained at week 24, from a patient treated with tofacitinib. The TCR originated in a human donor with alopecia areata. In nucleotides, the CDR3 is TGTGCCAGCGGCCAGGGACTATACAATGAGCAGTTCTTC. As protein: CASGQGLYNEQFF.